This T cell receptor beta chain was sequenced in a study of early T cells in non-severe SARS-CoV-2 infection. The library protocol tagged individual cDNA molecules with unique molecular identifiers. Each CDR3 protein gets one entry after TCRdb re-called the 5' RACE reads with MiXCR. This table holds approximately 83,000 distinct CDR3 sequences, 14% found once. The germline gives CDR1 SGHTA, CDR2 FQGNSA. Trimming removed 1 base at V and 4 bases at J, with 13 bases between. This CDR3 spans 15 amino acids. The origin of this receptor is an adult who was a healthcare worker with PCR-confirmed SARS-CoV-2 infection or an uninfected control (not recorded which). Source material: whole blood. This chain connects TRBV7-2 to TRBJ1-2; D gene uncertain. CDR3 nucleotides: TGTGCCAGCAGCTTAGACGGCCAGGCCCTCTATGGCTACACCTTC. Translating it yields CASSLDGQALYGYTF.